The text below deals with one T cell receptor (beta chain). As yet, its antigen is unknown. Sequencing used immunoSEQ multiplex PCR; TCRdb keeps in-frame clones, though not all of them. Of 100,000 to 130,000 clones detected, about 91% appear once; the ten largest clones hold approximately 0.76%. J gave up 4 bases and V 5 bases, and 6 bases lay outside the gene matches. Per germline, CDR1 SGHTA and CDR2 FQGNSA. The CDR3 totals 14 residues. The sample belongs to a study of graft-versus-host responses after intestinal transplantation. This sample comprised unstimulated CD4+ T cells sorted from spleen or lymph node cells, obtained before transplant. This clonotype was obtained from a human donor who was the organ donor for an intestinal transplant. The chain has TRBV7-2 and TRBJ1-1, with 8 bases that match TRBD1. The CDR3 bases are TGTGCCAGCAGCCCTAGACAGGGGTCCACTGAAGCTTTCTTT. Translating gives CASSPRQGSTEAFF.